The clone carrying this TCR beta chain is judged medium-sized. V lost 7 bases, J lost 0 bases, and 16 bases lay in between. This CDR3 has 16 amino acids. Germline lookup yields CDR1 SGHRS and CDR2 YFSETQ. The data derive from a study of blood T cell repertoires in COVID-19. Sequencing used immunoSEQ multiplex PCR; TCRdb keeps in-frame clones, though not all of them. Seen here are fewer than 35,000 clones, about 88% observed once, and the top ten hold around 25%. The source material was peripheral blood. This sequence joins TRBV5-1 and TRBJ2-2; TRBD1 is a possible D gene (5 bases). This TCR derives from a woman over 75 with active or convalescent COVID-19. CDR3: CASSPRQNANTGELFF. For the CDR3, the DNA is TGCGCCAGCTCCCCCCGACAGAACGCGAACACCGGGGAGCTGTTTTTT.